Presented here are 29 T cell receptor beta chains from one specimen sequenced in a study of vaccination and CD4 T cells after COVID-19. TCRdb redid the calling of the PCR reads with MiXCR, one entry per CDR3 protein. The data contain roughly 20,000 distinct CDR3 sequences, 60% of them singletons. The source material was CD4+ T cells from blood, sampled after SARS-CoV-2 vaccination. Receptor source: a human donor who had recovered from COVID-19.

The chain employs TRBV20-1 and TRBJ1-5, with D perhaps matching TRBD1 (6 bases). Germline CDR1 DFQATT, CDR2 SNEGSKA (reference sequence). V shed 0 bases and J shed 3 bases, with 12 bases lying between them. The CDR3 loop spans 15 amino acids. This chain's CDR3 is CSAREPGHPNQPQHF. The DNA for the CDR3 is TGCAGTGCTAGAGAACCGGGACACCCCAATCAGCCCCAGCATTTT.

CDR3 nucleotide sequence: TGTGCCAGCAGCGGAAAACAGAGCTCCTACGAGCAGTACTTC. Its translation is CASSGKQSSYEQYF. The V gene is TRBV21-1, the J gene TRBJ2-7. TRBV21-1 is tagged as a pseudogene. CDR3 size: 14 residues.

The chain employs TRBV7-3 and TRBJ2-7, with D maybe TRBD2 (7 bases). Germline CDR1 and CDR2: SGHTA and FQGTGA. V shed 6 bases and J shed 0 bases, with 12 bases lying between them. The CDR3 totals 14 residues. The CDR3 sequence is CASSIGGASYEQYF. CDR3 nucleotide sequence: TGTGCCAGCAGTATAGGGGGGGCCTCCTACGAGCAGTACTTC.

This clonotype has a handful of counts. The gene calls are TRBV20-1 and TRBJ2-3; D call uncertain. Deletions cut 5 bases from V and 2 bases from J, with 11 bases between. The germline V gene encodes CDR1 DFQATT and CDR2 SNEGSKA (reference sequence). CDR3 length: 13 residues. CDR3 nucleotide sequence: TGCAGTGCTGTCCCTGGGTCCACAGATACGCAGTATTTT. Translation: CSAVPGSTDTQYF.

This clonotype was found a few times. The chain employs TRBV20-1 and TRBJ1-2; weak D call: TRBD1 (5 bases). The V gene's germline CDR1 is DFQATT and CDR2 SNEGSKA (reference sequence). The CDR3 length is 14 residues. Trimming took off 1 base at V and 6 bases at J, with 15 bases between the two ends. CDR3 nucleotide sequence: TGCAGTGCTAGAGGAAGGGGCCTGATCGATGGCTACACCTTC. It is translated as CSARGRGLIDGYTF.

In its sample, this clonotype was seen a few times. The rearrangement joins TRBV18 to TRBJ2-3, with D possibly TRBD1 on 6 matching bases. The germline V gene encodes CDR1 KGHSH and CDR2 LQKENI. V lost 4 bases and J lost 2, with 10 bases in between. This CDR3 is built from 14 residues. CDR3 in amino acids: CASSLTGFTDTQYF. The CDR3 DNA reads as TGTGCCAGCTCACTAACAGGGTTCACAGATACGCAGTATTTT.

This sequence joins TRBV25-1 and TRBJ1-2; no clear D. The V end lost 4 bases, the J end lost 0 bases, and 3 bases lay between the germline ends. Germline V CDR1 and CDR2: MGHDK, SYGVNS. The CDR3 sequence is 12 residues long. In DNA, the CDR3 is TGTGCCAGCAGTGCGGCTAACTATGGCTACACCTTC. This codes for CASSAANYGYTF.

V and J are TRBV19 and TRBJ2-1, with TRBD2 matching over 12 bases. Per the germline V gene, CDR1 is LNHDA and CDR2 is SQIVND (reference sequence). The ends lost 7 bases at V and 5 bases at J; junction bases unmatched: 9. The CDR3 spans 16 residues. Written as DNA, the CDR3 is TGTGCCAGTACCGAAACTAGCGGGAGGCTGAACAATGAGCAGTTCTTC. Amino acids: CASTETSGRLNNEQFF. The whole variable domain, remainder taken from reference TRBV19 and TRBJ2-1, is DGGITQSPKYLFRKEGQNVTLSCEQNLNHDAMYWYRQDPGQGLRLIYYSQIVNDFQKGDIAEGYSVSREKKESFPLTVTSAQKNPTAFYLCASTETSGRLNNEQFFGPGTRLTVL.

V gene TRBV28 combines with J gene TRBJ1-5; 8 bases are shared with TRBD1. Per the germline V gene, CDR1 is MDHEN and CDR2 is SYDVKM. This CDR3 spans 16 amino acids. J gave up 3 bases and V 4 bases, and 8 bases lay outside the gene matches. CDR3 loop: CASSSPDRAPNQPQHF. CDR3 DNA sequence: TGTGCCAGCAGTTCTCCGGACAGGGCCCCCAATCAGCCCCAGCATTTT.

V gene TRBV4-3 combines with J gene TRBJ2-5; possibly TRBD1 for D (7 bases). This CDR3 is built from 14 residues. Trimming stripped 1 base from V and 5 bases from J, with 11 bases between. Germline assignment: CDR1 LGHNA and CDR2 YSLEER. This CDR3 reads CASSQARGVETQYF. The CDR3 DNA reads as TGCGCCAGCAGCCAAGCCAGGGGGGTGGAGACCCAGTACTTC.

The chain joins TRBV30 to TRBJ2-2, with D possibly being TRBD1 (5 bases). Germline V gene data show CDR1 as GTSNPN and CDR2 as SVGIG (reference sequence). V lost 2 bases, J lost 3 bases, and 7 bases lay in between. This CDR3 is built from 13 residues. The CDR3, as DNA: TGTGCCTGGAGTAGACAGTACACCGGGGAGCTGTTTTTT. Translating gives CAWSRQYTGELFF. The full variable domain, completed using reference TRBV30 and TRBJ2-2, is SQTIHQWPATLVQPVGSPLSLECTVEGTSNPNLYWYRQAAGRGLQLLFYSVGIGQISSEVPQNLSASRPQDRQFILSSKKLLLSDSGFYLCAWSRQYTGELFFGEGSRLTVL.

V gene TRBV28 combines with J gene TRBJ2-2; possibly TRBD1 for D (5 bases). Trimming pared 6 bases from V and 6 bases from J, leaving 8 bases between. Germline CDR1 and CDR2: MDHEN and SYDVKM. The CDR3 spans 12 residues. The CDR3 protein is CASRDIPGELFF. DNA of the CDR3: TGTGCCAGCAGGGACATTCCCGGGGAGCTGTTTTTT.

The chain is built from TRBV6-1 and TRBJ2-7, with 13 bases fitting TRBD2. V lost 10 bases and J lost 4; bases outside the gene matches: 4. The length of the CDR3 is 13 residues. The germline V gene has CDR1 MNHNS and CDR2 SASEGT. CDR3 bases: TGTGCCACGGGGACTAGCGGGATATACGAGCAGTACTTC. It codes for CATGTSGIYEQYF.

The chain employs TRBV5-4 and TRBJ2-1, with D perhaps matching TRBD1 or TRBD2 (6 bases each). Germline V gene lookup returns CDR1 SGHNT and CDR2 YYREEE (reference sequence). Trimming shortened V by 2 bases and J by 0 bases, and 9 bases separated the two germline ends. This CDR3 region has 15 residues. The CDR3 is CASSLGGSSYNEQFF. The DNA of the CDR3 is TGTGCCAGCAGCTTAGGGGGGAGCTCCTACAATGAGCAGTTCTTC.

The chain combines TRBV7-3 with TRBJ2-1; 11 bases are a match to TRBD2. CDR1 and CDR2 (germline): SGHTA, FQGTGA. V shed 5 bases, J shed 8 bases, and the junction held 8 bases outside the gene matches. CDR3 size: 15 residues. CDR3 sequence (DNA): TGTGCCAGCAGCCATAGCGGGAGGGCCGAGGATGAGCAGTTCTTC. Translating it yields CASSHSGRAEDEQFF.

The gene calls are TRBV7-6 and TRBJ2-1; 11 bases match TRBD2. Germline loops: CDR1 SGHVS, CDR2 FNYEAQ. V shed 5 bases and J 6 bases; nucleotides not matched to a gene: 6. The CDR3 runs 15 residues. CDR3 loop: CASSRPGLAVNEQFF. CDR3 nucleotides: TGTGCCAGCAGCCGACCGGGACTAGCGGTCAATGAGCAGTTCTTC.

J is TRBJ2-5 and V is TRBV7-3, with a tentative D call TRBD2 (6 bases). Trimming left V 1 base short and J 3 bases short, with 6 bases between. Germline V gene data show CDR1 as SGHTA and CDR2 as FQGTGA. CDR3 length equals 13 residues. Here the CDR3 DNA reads TGTGCCAGCAGCTTAAAGCGGGAAGAGACCCAGTACTTC. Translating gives CASSLKREETQYF.

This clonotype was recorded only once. CDR3 loop: CASSFLGSGANVLTF. Here the CDR3 DNA reads TGTGCCAGCAGTTTCTTGGGGTCTGGGGCCAACGTCCTGACTTTC. The chain uses TRBV28 and TRBJ2-6; D is uncertain. Trimming stripped 3 bases from V and 1 base from J, with 7 bases between. The CDR3 runs to 15 residues. Germline V gives CDR1 MDHEN, CDR2 SYDVKM. Full variable domain (remainder filled in from reference TRBV28 and TRBJ2-6): DVKVTQSSRYLVKRTGEKVFLECVQDMDHENMFWYRQDPGLGLRLIYFSYDVKMKEKGDIPEGYSVSREKKERFSLILESASTNQTSMYLCASSFLGSGANVLTFGAGSRLTVL.

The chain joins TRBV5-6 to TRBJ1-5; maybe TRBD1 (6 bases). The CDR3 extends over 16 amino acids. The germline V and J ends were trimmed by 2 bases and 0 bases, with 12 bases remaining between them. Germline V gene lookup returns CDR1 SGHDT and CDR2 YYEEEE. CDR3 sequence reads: CASSFGGLNSNQPQHF. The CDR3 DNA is TGTGCCAGCAGCTTTGGGGGGCTTAATAGCAATCAGCCCCAGCATTTT.

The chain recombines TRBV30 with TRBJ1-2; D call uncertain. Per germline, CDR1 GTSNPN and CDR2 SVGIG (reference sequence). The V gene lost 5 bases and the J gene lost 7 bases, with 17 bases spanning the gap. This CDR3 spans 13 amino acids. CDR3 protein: CAWGKEGRLGYTF. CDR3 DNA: TGTGCCTGGGGTAAGGAAGGCCGACTTGGCTACACCTTC.

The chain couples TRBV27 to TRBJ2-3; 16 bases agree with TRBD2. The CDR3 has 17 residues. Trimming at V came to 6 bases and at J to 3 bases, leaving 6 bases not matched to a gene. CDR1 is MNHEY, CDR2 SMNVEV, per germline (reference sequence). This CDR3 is CASSRPGLAGGTDTQYF. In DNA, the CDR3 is TGTGCCAGCAGCCGACCGGGACTAGCGGGAGGGACAGATACGCAGTATTTT.

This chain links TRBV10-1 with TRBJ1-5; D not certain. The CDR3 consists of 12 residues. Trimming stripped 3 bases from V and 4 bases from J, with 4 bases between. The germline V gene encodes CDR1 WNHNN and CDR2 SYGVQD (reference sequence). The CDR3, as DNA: TGCGCCAGCAGTGAAGGGAATCAGCCCCAGCATTTT. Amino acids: CASSEGNQPQHF.

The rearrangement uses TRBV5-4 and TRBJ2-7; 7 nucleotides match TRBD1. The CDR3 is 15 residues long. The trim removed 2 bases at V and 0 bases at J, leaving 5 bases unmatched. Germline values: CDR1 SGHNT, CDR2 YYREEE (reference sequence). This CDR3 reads CASSLTRDSSYEQYF. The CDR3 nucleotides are TGTGCCAGCAGCTTAACACGGGACAGCTCCTACGAGCAGTACTTC.

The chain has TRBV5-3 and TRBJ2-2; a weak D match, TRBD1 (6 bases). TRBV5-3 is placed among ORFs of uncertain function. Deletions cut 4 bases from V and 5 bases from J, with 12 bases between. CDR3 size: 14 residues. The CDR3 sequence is CARSANRATGELFF. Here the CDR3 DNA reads TGTGCCAGAAGCGCGAACAGGGCTACCGGGGAGCTGTTTTTT.

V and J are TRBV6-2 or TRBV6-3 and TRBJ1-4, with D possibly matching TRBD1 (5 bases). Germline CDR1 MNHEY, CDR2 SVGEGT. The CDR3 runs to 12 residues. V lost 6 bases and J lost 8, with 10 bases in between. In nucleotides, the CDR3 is TGTGCCAGCAGAAGGGGCTCCGAAAAACTGTTTTTT. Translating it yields CASRRGSEKLFF.

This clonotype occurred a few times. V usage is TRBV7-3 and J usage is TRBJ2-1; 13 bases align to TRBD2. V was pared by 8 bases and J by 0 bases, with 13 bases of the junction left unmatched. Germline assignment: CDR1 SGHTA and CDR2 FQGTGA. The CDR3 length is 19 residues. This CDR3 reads CASHYPGLAGPSSYNEQFF. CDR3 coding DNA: TGTGCCAGCCATTATCCGGGACTAGCGGGACCTAGCTCCTACAATGAGCAGTTCTTC.

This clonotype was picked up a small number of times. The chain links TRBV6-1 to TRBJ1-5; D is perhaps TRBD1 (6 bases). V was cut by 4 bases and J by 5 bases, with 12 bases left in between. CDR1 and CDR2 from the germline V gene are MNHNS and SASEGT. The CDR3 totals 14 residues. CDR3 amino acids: CASSASKGDQPQHF. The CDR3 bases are TGTGCCAGCAGTGCTTCGAAGGGGGATCAGCCCCAGCATTTT.

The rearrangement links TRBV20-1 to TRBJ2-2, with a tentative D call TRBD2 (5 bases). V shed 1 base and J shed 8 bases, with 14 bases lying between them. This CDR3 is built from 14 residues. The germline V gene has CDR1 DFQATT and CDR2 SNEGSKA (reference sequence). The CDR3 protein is CSARGTPSSGELFF. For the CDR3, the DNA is TGCAGTGCTAGAGGGACTCCCTCATCGGGGGAGCTGTTTTTT.

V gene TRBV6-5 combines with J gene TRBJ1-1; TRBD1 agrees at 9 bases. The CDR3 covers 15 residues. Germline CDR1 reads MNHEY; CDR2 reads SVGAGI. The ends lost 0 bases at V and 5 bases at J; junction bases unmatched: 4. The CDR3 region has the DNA TGTGCCAGCAGTTACTCAGGGACAGGGAGGACTGAAGCTTTCTTT. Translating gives CASSYSGTGRTEAFF.